The 24 T cell receptor beta chains given below trace back to one sample, sequenced in a study of blood T cell repertoires in COVID-19. Repertoires were generated with immunoSEQ multiplex PCR, while TCRdb's copy carries only in-frame clones and drops some. The sample consists of some 130,000 clones, more than 90% of them appearing once. The sequencing input was peripheral blood. The receptors derive from a man aged 55 to 70 with COVID-19, enrolled during active disease.

The chain carries TRBV11-2 and TRBJ2-7, with a weak D call TRBD1 (5 bases). CDR1 SGHAT and CDR2 FQNNGV come from the germline V gene. The CDR3 spans 16 residues. V lost 0 bases, J lost 4 bases, and 16 bases lay in between. The CDR3 sequence is CASSLDIFSGSYEQYF. Here the CDR3 DNA reads TGTGCCAGCAGCTTAGATATATTTTCAGGGTCTTACGAGCAGTACTTC.

The chain recombines TRBV14 with TRBJ2-1; 8 bases are a match to TRBD2. This CDR3 comprises 16 residues. The V gene end was trimmed by 4 bases and the J gene end by 4 bases; junction bases not matched to a gene: 9. Germline loops: CDR1 SGHDN, CDR2 FVKESK. CDR3 residues: CASSPYRGGTYNEQFF. The CDR3 coding sequence is TGTGCCAGCAGCCCTTACCGGGGGGGAACTTACAATGAGCAGTTCTTC.

This chain uses TRBV18 with TRBJ1-1; D may be TRBD1 (5 bases). Germline V gene data show CDR1 as KGHSH and CDR2 as LQKENI. Trimming removed 6 bases from V and 0 bases from J, with 17 bases in between. The CDR3 totals 16 residues. The chain's CDR3 is CASSAGGGDLNTEAFF. The CDR3 nucleotides are TGTGCCAGCTCGGCCGGCGGGGGGGACCTGAACACTGAAGCTTTCTTT.

Only one count was recorded for this clone. The chain carries TRBV7-3 and TRBJ2-1; 9 bases agree with TRBD1. The CDR3 loop spans 17 amino acids. Germline values: CDR1 SGHTA, CDR2 FQGTGA. Unmatched junction bases numbered 14, after V lost 4 bases and J lost 7 bases. As DNA, the CDR3 is TGTGCCAGCAGCTCCTTCCCGGGACAGGGAAGTCAAAATGAGCAGTTCTTC. Residues: CASSSFPGQGSQNEQFF.

The chain couples TRBV10-3 to TRBJ2-1; 14 positions match TRBD2. CDR1 ENHRY and CDR2 SYGVKD come from the germline V gene. The CDR3 consists of 18 residues. Germline trimming cut 6 bases from V and 5 bases from J; bases unmatched to any gene: 12. The CDR3 coding sequence is TGTGCCATCAGCTCGGGACTAGCGGGAGTCCTTTCCCACAATGAGCAGTTCTTC. Protein product: CAISSGLAGVLSHNEQFF.

The V and J genes are TRBV4-1 and TRBJ2-7; 11 nucleotides align to TRBD2. V trimming: 4 bases; J trimming: 7 bases; junction bases outside the gene matches: 3. Germline V gene sequence: CDR1 MGHRA, CDR2 YSYEKL. The CDR3 sequence is 13 residues long. CDR3 in amino acids: CASSPLAGGEQYF. The DNA of the CDR3 is TGCGCCAGCAGCCCATTAGCGGGAGGGGAGCAGTACTTC.

The chain couples TRBV9 to TRBJ1-4; D is uncertain. V dropped 4 bases and J dropped 5 bases, with 9 bases sitting between them. The CDR3 runs to 13 residues. The germline gives CDR1 SGDLS, CDR2 YYNGEE. Here the CDR3 DNA reads TGTGCCAGCAGCCTAAACCCCAATGAAAAACTGTTTTTT. It codes for CASSLNPNEKLFF.

This chain uses TRBV29-1 with TRBJ2-4, with D perhaps TRBD2 (6 bases). Trimming took off 6 bases at V and 5 bases at J, with 8 bases between the two ends. Germline CDR1 reads SQVTM; CDR2 reads ANQGSEA. This CDR3 comprises 11 residues. CDR3 in amino acids: CSVAGQNIQYF. DNA of the CDR3: TGCAGCGTGGCGGGACAAAACATTCAGTACTTC.

This chain connects TRBV11-3 to TRBJ2-1; TRBD2 agrees at 10 bases. This CDR3 spans 17 amino acids. Germline-derived CDR1 and CDR2 are SGHNT and YENEEA. Germline trimming cut 1 base from V and 0 bases from J; bases unmatched to any gene: 3. The CDR3 sequence is CASSLVLAGDSYNEQFF. As DNA, the CDR3 is TGTGCCAGCAGCTTAGTCCTAGCGGGAGACTCCTACAATGAGCAGTTCTTC.

V and J are TRBV19 and TRBJ1-5, with a weak D call TRBD1 (5 bases). Deletions cut 8 bases from V and 0 bases from J, with 20 bases between. The CDR3 loop spans 17 amino acids. Germline-derived CDR1 and CDR2 are LNHDA and SQIVND (reference sequence). The CDR3 DNA follows: TGTGCCAGTCCGGCCCGGCAGGGAATATATAGCAATCAGCCCCAGCATTTT. Translation: CASPARQGIYSNQPQHF.

V gene TRBV11-2 combines with J gene TRBJ2-1, with D unresolved. The CDR3 loop spans 14 amino acids. Germline CDR1 and CDR2: SGHAT and FQNNGV. Trimming stripped 1 base from V and 3 bases from J, with 7 bases between. The CDR3 bases are TGTGCCAGCAGCTTAGTTAGTAGCTACAATGAGCAGTTCTTC. As protein: CASSLVSSYNEQFF.

The chain combines TRBV5-6 with TRBJ1-2; possibly TRBD1 for D (5 bases). Per germline, CDR1 SGHDT and CDR2 YYEEEE. This CDR3 is built from 15 residues. Trimming left V 6 bases short and J 8 bases short, with 23 bases between. CDR3 in DNA: TGTGCCAGCAAGAAAGGGGATGGCAGGGTAAGGGGCTACACCTTC. Translation: CASKKGDGRVRGYTF.

With regard to this clone: This sample also contains other DNA sequences that code for the same CDR3. In DNA, the CDR3 is TGTGCCAGCAGCTTAGCCGGTGGAGATACGCAGTATTTT. The encoded protein is CASSLAGGDTQYF. The chain uses TRBV7-9 and TRBJ2-3; D is undetermined. The CDR3 sequence is 13 residues long. Germline V gives CDR1 SEHNR, CDR2 FQNEAQ (reference sequence). V shed 0 bases and J shed 5 bases, with 6 bases lying between them.

The V and J genes are TRBV11-2 and TRBJ2-3; weak D call: TRBD1 (5 bases). Germline-derived CDR1 and CDR2 are SGHAT and FQNNGV. The CDR3 consists of 16 residues. V lost 1 base and J lost 0, with 11 bases in between. CDR3 sequence: CASSLGGSSSTDTQYF. CDR3 coding DNA: TGTGCCAGCAGCTTAGGGGGCAGTTCTAGCACAGATACGCAGTATTTT. Drawing the rest from reference TRBV11-2 and TRBJ2-3, the complete variable domain is EAGVAQSPRYKIIEKRQSVAFWCNPISGHATLYWYQQILGQGPKLLIQFQNNGVVDDSQLPKDRFSAERLKGVDSTLKIQPAKLEDSAVYLCASSLGGSSSTDTQYFGPGTRLTVL.

The genes are TRBV20-1 and TRBJ2-3, with 7 bases that match TRBD1. The junction had 17 bases not matched to a gene; V was cut back by 3 bases and J by 2 bases. This CDR3 contains 18 residues. Germline CDR1 DFQATT, CDR2 SNEGSKA (reference sequence). CDR3 sequence reads: CSASVPAVRGPPTDTQYF. The CDR3 DNA follows: TGCAGTGCTAGTGTCCCAGCGGTGAGGGGGCCCCCCACAGATACGCAGTATTTT.

The genes are TRBV13 and TRBJ1-1; TRBD1 matches at 11 bases. The germline V gene has CDR1 PRHDT and CDR2 FYEKMQ (reference sequence). V trimming: 5 bases; J trimming: 6 bases; junction bases outside the gene matches: 5. The CDR3 spans 14 residues. CDR3: CASSTRDRGSEAFF. DNA of the CDR3: TGTGCCAGCAGCACCCGGGACAGGGGGTCTGAAGCTTTCTTT.

The chain has TRBV7-9 and TRBJ1-1; TRBD1 matches 7 bases. The CDR3 loop spans 13 amino acids. J was trimmed by 7 bases and V by 1 base; bases with no gene match: 3. CDR1 SEHNR and CDR2 FQNEAQ come from the germline V gene (reference sequence). CDR3 DNA sequence: TGTGCCAGCAGCTTAGGCGGGACAGTTGAAGCTTTCTTT. Residues: CASSLGGTVEAFF.

V gene TRBV7-9 combines with J gene TRBJ1-1, with 9 nucleotides matching TRBD1. Germline CDR1 SEHNR, CDR2 FQNEAQ (reference sequence). The CDR3 runs to 13 residues. Losses at the gene ends were 3 bases for V and 4 bases for J; bases not matched to a gene: 0. The CDR3 region is CASSLTGGTEAFF. CDR3 DNA sequence: TGTGCCAGCAGCTTGACAGGGGGCACTGAAGCTTTCTTT. Supplemented by reference TRBV7-9 and TRBJ1-1, the full variable domain reads DTGVSQNPRHKITKRGQNVTFRCDPISEHNRLYWYRQTLGQGPEFLTYFQNEAQLEKSRLLSDRFSAERPKGSFSTLEIQRTEQGDSAMYLCASSLTGGTEAFFGQGTRLTVV.

The V gene is TRBV6-5, the J gene TRBJ2-7; weak D call: TRBD2 (5 bases). The CDR3 is made up of 13 amino acids. Trimming took off 7 bases at V and 4 bases at J, with 14 bases between the two ends. The germline gives CDR1 MNHEY, CDR2 SVGAGI. The CDR3 coding sequence is TGTGCCAGCAAGAGGGATTTTCCGTACGAGCAGTACTTC. Translation gives CASKRDFPYEQYF.

This chain links TRBV16 with TRBJ1-2, with D possibly matching TRBD1 (6 bases). Trimming cost V 0 bases and J 3 bases, with 11 bases left between them. CDR1 and CDR2 (germline): KGHSY, FQNENV. This CDR3 comprises 15 residues. Written as DNA, the CDR3 is TGTGCCAGCAGCCAATCCCGACAGGAATACTATGGCTACACCTTC. Amino acid sequence: CASSQSRQEYYGYTF.

A remark on this clone: One end of the junction varies from germline; a read error may be responsible. The rearrangement links TRBV27 to TRBJ2-7, with 10 bases that match TRBD1. The CDR3 consists of 16 residues. Per the germline V gene, CDR1 is MNHEY and CDR2 is SMNVEV (reference sequence). The CDR3 nucleotides are TGTGCCAGCAGTCTATCTATAGGACAGGGGGGCAACGAGCAGTACTTC. Translated: CASSLSIGQGGNEQYF.

J is TRBJ2-1 and V is TRBV5-1; 10 bases agree with TRBD1. This CDR3 region has 16 residues. V was pared by 4 bases and J by 3 bases, with 7 bases of the junction left unmatched. The germline V gene has CDR1 SGHRS and CDR2 YFSETQ. CDR3 nucleotide sequence: TGCGCCAGCAGCCAGAGGACAGGGGGAAACTACAATGAGCAGTTCTTC. Protein sequence: CASSQRTGGNYNEQFF.

The chain links TRBV14 to TRBJ1-2; maybe TRBD1 (6 bases). Germline-derived CDR1 and CDR2 are SGHDN and FVKESK. This CDR3 has 14 residues. Trimming stripped 4 bases from V and 3 bases from J, with 12 bases between. Here the CDR3 reads CASSRFEGDYGYTF. DNA of the CDR3: TGTGCCAGCAGCCGCTTCGAGGGGGACTATGGCTACACCTTC.

The chain couples TRBV5-1 to TRBJ1-6; D gene uncertain. Germline V gene lookup returns CDR1 SGHRS and CDR2 YFSETQ. Deletions cut 0 bases from V and 10 bases from J, with 17 bases between. This CDR3 has 16 amino acids. The CDR3 spells CASSLAQALSASPLHF. In DNA form, the CDR3 reads TGCGCCAGCAGCTTGGCTCAGGCACTCTCGGCCTCACCCCTCCACTTT.